The 23 T cell receptor beta chains reported below all come from one sample, sequenced in a study of siplizumab effects on memory and regulatory T cells. Only in-frame clones appear in the TCRdb table, and some are missing; sequencing was by immunoSEQ multiplex PCR. Here the sample spans around 87,000 clones, 80% to 90% being singletons. Sequenced material: CD4+ T cells sorted from blood. All receptors come from a human donor in good health.

This chain links TRBV19 with TRBJ2-3, with 8 bases matching TRBD2. V was pared by 6 bases and J by 2 bases, with 13 bases of the junction left unmatched. In germline, CDR1 is LNHDA, CDR2 SQIVND (reference sequence). The CDR3 length is 17 residues. The CDR3 nucleotides are TGTGCCAGTAGCAAACCCGTGATAGCGGGGAACACAGATACGCAGTATTTT. Residues: CASSKPVIAGNTDTQYF. Full variable domain (remainder filled in from reference TRBV19 and TRBJ2-3): DGGITQSPKYLFRKEGQNVTLSCEQNLNHDAMYWYRQDPGQGLRLIYYSQIVNDFQKGDIAEGYSVSREKKESFPLTVTSAQKNPTAFYLCASSKPVIAGNTDTQYFGPGTRLTVL.

This rearrangement joins TRBV7-2 to TRBJ1-2; TRBD1 is a possible D gene (5 bases). Germline V gene sequence: CDR1 SGHTA, CDR2 FQGNSA. This CDR3 region has 12 residues. V lost 4 bases and J 6 bases, leaving 9 bases between the germline ends. The CDR3 coding sequence is TGTGCCAGCAGCTCGCTGGGGCATGGCTACACCTTC. This sequence encodes CASSSLGHGYTF.

The V gene is TRBV20-1, the J gene TRBJ2-1; D unresolved. Trimming stripped 1 base from V and 9 bases from J, with 7 bases between. This CDR3 region has 11 residues. CDR1 and CDR2 from the germline V gene are DFQATT and SNEGSKA (reference sequence). Written as DNA, the CDR3 is TGCAGTGCTAGAGCGAGTCGTGAGCAGTTCTTC. This translates into CSARASREQFF.

The chain couples TRBV28 to TRBJ2-7; no definite D call. V lost 9 bases and J lost 0, with 12 bases in between. The CDR3 runs to 13 residues. Germline-derived CDR1 and CDR2 are MDHEN and SYDVKM. The CDR3 is CASSSTPSYEQYF. The CDR3 DNA reads TGTGCCAGTTCCTCGACACCCTCCTACGAGCAGTACTTC.

V gene TRBV30 combines with J gene TRBJ2-1, with D tentatively TRBD1 (6 bases). This CDR3 comprises 13 residues. Trimming cost V 3 bases and J 4 bases, with 10 bases left between them. Per the germline V gene, CDR1 is GTSNPN and CDR2 is SVGIG (reference sequence). Here the CDR3 reads CAWRGTPYNEQFF. The DNA of the CDR3 is TGTGCCTGGAGGGGGACACCATACAATGAGCAGTTCTTC.

The genes are TRBV4-3 and TRBJ2-5; 8 bases fit TRBD2. Germline V gives CDR1 LGHNA, CDR2 YSLEER. The CDR3 loop spans 15 amino acids. V lost 4 bases, J lost 0 bases, and 4 bases stayed unmatched. CDR3 loop: CASSRAGDYQETQYF. The CDR3 region has the DNA TGCGCCAGCAGCCGAGCGGGAGATTACCAAGAGACCCAGTACTTC.

This chain links TRBV2 with TRBJ1-4; D remains unclear. Germline lookup yields CDR1 SNHLY and CDR2 FYNNEI. There are 17 residues in the CDR3. Deletions cut 4 bases from V and 0 bases from J, with 15 bases between. In nucleotides, the CDR3 is TGTGCCAGCAGTGTCCCAAGAGGGTTTGCAACTAATGAAAAACTGTTTTTT. The encoded protein is CASSVPRGFATNEKLFF.

This clone was picked up one time. The J gene is TRBJ2-7, the V gene TRBV30; the D call may be TRBD1 or TRBD2 (5 bases each). The CDR3 has 14 residues. CDR1 is GTSNPN and CDR2 is SVGIG in the germline V gene (reference sequence). Trimming removed 6 bases at V and 2 bases at J, with 17 bases between. CDR3 sequence: CACQSRDVTYEQYF. CDR3 sequence (DNA): TGTGCCTGCCAAAGCCGGGACGTTACCTACGAGCAGTACTTC.

The gene calls are TRBV4-1 and TRBJ2-5; D not resolved. The assigned J gene may be wrong: the sequence end matches TRBJ2-7 better. In germline, CDR1 is MGHRA, CDR2 YSYEKL. The CDR3 is 14 residues long. The CDR3 loop is CASSQLGSSYEQYF. CDR3 coding DNA: TGCGCCAGCAGCCAGCTCGGGTCTAGCTACGAGCAGTACTTC.

The genes are TRBV18 and TRBJ2-3; D gene unclear. CDR1 is KGHSH, CDR2 LQKENI, per germline. The CDR3 loop spans 13 amino acids. V was clipped by 5 bases and J by 0 bases, with 6 bases between them. CDR3 sequence reads: CASSTTSTDTQYF. The DNA for the CDR3 is TGTGCCAGCTCAACGACGAGCACAGATACGCAGTATTTT.

The J gene is TRBJ2-5, the V gene TRBV5-1; 9 bases are shared with TRBD2. V lost 4 bases, J lost 3 bases, and 7 bases stayed unmatched. The CDR3 contains 15 residues. Germline values: CDR1 SGHRS, CDR2 YFSETQ. Here the CDR3 reads CASSTGSSGKETQYF. DNA for the CDR3: TGCGCCAGCAGCACGGGGTCTAGCGGGAAAGAGACCCAGTACTTC.

The J gene is TRBJ2-7, the V gene TRBV2; D is unclear. Germline assignment: CDR1 SNHLY and CDR2 FYNNEI. The CDR3 is 13 amino acids. With 3 bases removed from V and 0 bases from J, the gap between germline ends came to 6 bases. The CDR3 reads CASSDRFSYEQYF. The DNA of the CDR3 is TGTGCCAGCAGTGACAGGTTCTCCTACGAGCAGTACTTC. Full variable domain (missing parts from reference TRBV2 and TRBJ2-7): EPEVTQTPSHQVTQMGQEVILRCVPISNHLYFYWYRQILGQKVEFLVSFYNNEISEKSEIFDDQFSVERPDGSNFTLKIRSTKLEDSAMYFCASSDRFSYEQYFGPGTRLTVT.

V gene TRBV29-1 combines with J gene TRBJ2-4; no firm D call. Germline-derived CDR1 and CDR2 are SQVTM and ANQGSEA. The ends were cut back, 3 bases at V and 6 bases at J, with 15 bases in the middle. This CDR3 is 14 amino acids long. CDR3 region: CSVDSGIGLNIQYF. In DNA form, the CDR3 reads TGCAGCGTTGATAGTGGGATAGGGTTAAACATTCAGTACTTC.

The chain is built from TRBV11-3 and TRBJ1-1, with 7 nucleotides matching TRBD1. The germline gives CDR1 SGHNT, CDR2 YENEEA. J gave up 1 base and V 5 bases, and 4 bases lay outside the gene matches. The CDR3 has 14 residues. CDR3 loop: CASSRNRGNTEAFF. CDR3 DNA: TGTGCCAGCAGCCGGAACAGGGGGAACACTGAAGCTTTCTTT.

The rearrangement uses TRBV19 and TRBJ2-7, with TRBD1 matching 12 bases. CDR3 length: 16 residues. Germline CDR1 is LNHDA and CDR2 is SQIVND (reference sequence). The ends lost 4 bases at V and 7 bases at J; junction bases unmatched: 11. CDR3 region: CASSRPPGQGAREQYF. The CDR3 DNA reads TGTGCCAGTAGTAGACCTCCGGGACAGGGGGCGAGGGAGCAGTACTTC.

The DNA of the CDR3 is TGTGCCAGTATGTGGGACGTAAGCTCCTACAATGAGCAGTTCTTC. This translates into CASMWDVSSYNEQFF. The chain carries TRBV19 and TRBJ2-1; either TRBD1 or TRBD2 may supply D (5 bases each). The CDR3 is 15 amino acids. Per germline, CDR1 LNHDA and CDR2 SQIVND (reference sequence). V was clipped by 7 bases and J by 0 bases, with 13 bases between them.

This chain joins TRBV6-5 and TRBJ2-7, with TRBD1 matching over 7 bases. The CDR3 extends over 14 amino acids. The V gene end was trimmed by 6 bases and the J gene end by 1 base; junction bases not matched to a gene: 6. CDR1 is MNHEY, CDR2 SVGAGI, per germline. The DNA for the CDR3 is TGTGCCAGCAGCTTAAACAGGGGATCCTACGAGCAGTACTTC. Translating it yields CASSLNRGSYEQYF.

The chain joins TRBV7-3 to TRBJ2-5, with TRBD2 identical over 7 bases. The CDR3 covers 14 residues. The germline V gene has CDR1 SGHTA and CDR2 FQGTGA. With 1 base clipped from V and 4 bases from J, the junction kept 3 bases outside the gene matches. Here the CDR3 DNA reads TGTGCCAGCAGCTTAAGTGGGAGGGGAGAGACCCAGTACTTC. Encoded protein: CASSLSGRGETQYF.

This chain joins TRBV7-8 and TRBJ1-1; D not resolved. Per germline, CDR1 SGHVS and CDR2 FQNEAQ. The CDR3 extends over 15 amino acids. The germline V and J ends were trimmed by 5 bases and 5 bases, with 18 bases remaining between them. CDR3: CASSPFIMSGTEAFF. CDR3 nucleotide sequence: TGTGCCAGCAGCCCATTCATTATGTCGGGGACTGAAGCTTTCTTT.

This chain uses TRBV30 with TRBJ1-2; D is possibly TRBD1 (5 bases). This CDR3 contains 12 residues. With 3 bases removed from V and 4 bases from J, the gap between germline ends came to 9 bases. Germline assignment: CDR1 GTSNPN and CDR2 SVGIG (reference sequence). This CDR3 reads CAWRGEPYGYTF. The CDR3 DNA is TGTGCCTGGAGGGGGGAGCCCTATGGCTACACCTTC.

This chain uses TRBV4-2 with TRBJ2-3, with 8 bases aligning to TRBD2. Germline V lookup: CDR1 LGHNA, CDR2 YNFKEQ. Unmatched junction bases numbered 7, after V lost 0 bases and J lost 2 bases. The CDR3 covers 17 residues. CDR3 sequence: CASSQDVIAGTTDTQYF. The CDR3 region has the DNA TGTGCCAGCAGCCAAGATGTGATAGCGGGAACCACAGATACGCAGTATTTT.

The rearrangement links TRBV5-4 to TRBJ1-4; no reliable D call. V was trimmed by 5 bases and J by 3 bases, leaving 5 bases between them. The CDR3 is 12 residues long. Germline V gene data show CDR1 as SGHNT and CDR2 as YYREEE (reference sequence). The CDR3 DNA sequence: TGTGCCAGCAGTCAGCCTAATGAAAAACTGTTTTTT. Encoded protein: CASSQPNEKLFF. Variable domain in full (rest from reference TRBV5-4 and TRBJ1-4): ETGVTQSPTHLIKTRGQQVTLRCSSQSGHNTVSWYQQALGQGPQFIFQYYREEENGRGNFPPRFSGLQFPNYSSELNVNALELDDSALYLCASSQPNEKLFFGSGTQLSVL.

CDR3 region: CASSQVYLFSSGANVLTF. The CDR3 DNA sequence: TGCGCCAGCAGCCAAGTATATTTATTCTCGTCTGGGGCCAACGTCCTGACTTTC. The V gene is TRBV4-1, the J gene TRBJ2-6; the D is unclear. The CDR3 totals 18 residues. Looked up from germline, CDR1 is MGHRA and CDR2 is YSYEKL. V gave up 1 base and J gave up 1 base, with 14 bases separating them.